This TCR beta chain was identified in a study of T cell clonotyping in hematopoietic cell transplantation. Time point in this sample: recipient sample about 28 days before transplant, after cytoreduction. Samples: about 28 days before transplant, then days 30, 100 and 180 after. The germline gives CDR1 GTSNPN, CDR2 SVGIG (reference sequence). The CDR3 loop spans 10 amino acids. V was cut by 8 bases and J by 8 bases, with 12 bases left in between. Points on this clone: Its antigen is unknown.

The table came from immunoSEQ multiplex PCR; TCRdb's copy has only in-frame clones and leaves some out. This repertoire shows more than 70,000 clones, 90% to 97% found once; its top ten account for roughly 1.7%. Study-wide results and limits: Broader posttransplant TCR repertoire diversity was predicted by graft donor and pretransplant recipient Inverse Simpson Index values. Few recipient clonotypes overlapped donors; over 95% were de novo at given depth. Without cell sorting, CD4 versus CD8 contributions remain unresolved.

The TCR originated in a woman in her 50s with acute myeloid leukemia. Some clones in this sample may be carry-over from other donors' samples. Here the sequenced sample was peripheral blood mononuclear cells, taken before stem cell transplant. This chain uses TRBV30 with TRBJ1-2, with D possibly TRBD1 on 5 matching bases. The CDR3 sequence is CAGQGGGYTF. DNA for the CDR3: TGTGCCGGCCAGGGCGGAGGCTACACCTTC.